The source of this T cell receptor beta chain is a study of blood T cell repertoires in COVID-19. For the study at large: Whether acute or convalescent, the COVID-19 samples came from the United States, Italy and Spain. PBMCs, B-cell-depleted T cells, or T cells provided the cDNA or gDNA that made up the material.

The table came from immunoSEQ multiplex PCR; TCRdb's copy has only in-frame clones and leaves some out. Of hundreds of thousands of clones listed, 86% are singletons. The source is a woman aged 80 or over with COVID-19, enrolled during active disease. Sequencing was carried out using peripheral blood.

The DNA of the CDR3 is TGTGCCAGCAGCTTATCCCCTAGCTATGGCTACACCTTC. This encodes CASSLSPSYGYTF. This sequence joins TRBV11-2 and TRBJ1-2; D gene uncertain. The CDR3 contains 13 residues. V was trimmed by 2 bases and J by 4 bases, leaving 8 bases between them. Germline CDR1 is SGHAT and CDR2 is FQNNGV.